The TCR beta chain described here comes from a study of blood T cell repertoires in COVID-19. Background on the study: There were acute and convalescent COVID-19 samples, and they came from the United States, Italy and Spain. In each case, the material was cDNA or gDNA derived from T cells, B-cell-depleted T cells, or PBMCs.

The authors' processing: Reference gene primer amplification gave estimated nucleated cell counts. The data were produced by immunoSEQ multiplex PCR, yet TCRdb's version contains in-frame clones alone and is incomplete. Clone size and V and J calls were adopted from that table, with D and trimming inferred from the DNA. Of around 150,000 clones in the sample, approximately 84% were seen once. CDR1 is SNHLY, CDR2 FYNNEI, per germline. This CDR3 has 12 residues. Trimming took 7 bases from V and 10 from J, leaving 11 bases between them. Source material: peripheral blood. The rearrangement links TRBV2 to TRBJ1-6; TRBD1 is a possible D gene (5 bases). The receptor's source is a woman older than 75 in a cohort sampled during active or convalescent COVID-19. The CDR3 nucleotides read TGTGCCAGCAAAGGACATTTATCACCCCTCCACTTT. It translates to CASKGHLSPLHF.